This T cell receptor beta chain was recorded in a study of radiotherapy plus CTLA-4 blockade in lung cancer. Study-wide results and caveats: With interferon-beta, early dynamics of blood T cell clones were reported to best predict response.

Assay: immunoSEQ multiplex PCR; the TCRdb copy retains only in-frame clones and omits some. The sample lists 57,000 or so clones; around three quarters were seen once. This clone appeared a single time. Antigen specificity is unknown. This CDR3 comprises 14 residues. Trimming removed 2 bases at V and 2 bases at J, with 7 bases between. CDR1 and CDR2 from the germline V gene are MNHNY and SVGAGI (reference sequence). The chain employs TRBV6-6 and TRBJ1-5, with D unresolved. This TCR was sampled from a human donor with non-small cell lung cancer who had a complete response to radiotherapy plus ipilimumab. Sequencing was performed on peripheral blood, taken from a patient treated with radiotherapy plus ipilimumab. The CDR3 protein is CASSYEPGNQPQHF. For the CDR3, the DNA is TGTGCCAGCAGTTACGAGCCAGGCAATCAGCCCCAGCATTTT.